These T cell receptor beta chains were read from a single sample in a study of T-cell memory formation after mild COVID-19. Via MiXCR, TCRdb re-called the 5' RACE reads, giving one row per CDR3 protein. This table has around 200,000 distinct CDR3 sequences, approximately 17% appearing once. Sequencing was carried out using PBMCs or a T cell subset sorted from them (not recorded which). The receptors were sampled from a man aged 18 to 29 who had mild COVID-19 (a few samples of this study predate the infection). Cell type and time point are not known. The CDR3 runs from the conserved cysteine through the conserved F or W. D genes are given only for firm matches. The size field is filled for only some rows; it gives once, few, many or a size class.

V gene: TRBV5-1
J gene: TRBJ1-2
clone size: few
D gene: -
CDR3 DNA: TGCGCCAGCAGCTTGGAGTCCTATAACTATGGCTACACCTTC
CDR3 protein: CASSLESYNYGYTF

V gene: TRBV4-3
J gene: TRBJ2-2
clone size: many
D gene: TRBD1
CDR3 DNA: TGCGCCAGCAGCCAAGATAGTCGGACAGGGAGCACCGGGGAGCTGTTTTTT
CDR3 protein: CASSQDSRTGSTGELFF

V gene: TRBV20-1
J gene: TRBJ2-1
clone size: -
D gene: -
CDR3 DNA: TGCAGTGCTAGAGCTGGTGGGGGGACCAATGAGCAGTTCTTC
CDR3 protein: CSARAGGGTNEQFF

V gene: TRBV29-1
J gene: TRBJ2-7
clone size: few
D gene: TRBD1
CDR3 DNA: TGCAGCGTGGACAGGGGACCCTACGAGCAGTACTTC
CDR3 protein: CSVDRGPYEQYF

V gene: TRBV24-1
J gene: TRBJ2-2
clone size: -
D gene: -
CDR3 DNA: TGTGCCACCCAGGGCCAGCCAGGGGAGCTGTTTTTT
CDR3 protein: CATQGQPGELFF

V gene: TRBV11-1
J gene: TRBJ2-7
clone size: -
D gene: TRBD1
CDR3 DNA: TGTGCCAGCAGTTTAGGACCGACAGGGGGAAAATACGAGCAGTACTTC
CDR3 protein: CASSLGPTGGKYEQYF

V gene: TRBV10-3
J gene: TRBJ2-5
clone size: -
D gene: TRBD1
CDR3 DNA: TGTGCCATCAGTGCAGGGGGCCAAGAGACCCAGTACTTC
CDR3 protein: CAISAGGQETQYF

V gene: TRBV28
J gene: TRBJ2-7
clone size: -
D gene: TRBD1
CDR3 DNA: TGTGCCAGCAGTGACAGGGACTACGAGCAGTACTTC
CDR3 protein: CASSDRDYEQYF

V gene: TRBV7-2
J gene: TRBJ1-1
clone size: few
D gene: TRBD1
CDR3 DNA: TGTGCCAGCAGCGTCACAGGGGGCGTTGCTGAAGCTTTCTTT
CDR3 protein: CASSVTGGVAEAFF

V gene: TRBV9
J gene: TRBJ1-2
clone size: few
D gene: -
CDR3 DNA: TGTGCCAGCAGCGTAGACAGGATAGGATATGGCTACACCTTC
CDR3 protein: CASSVDRIGYGYTF

V gene: TRBV10-3
J gene: TRBJ2-5
clone size: few
D gene: TRBD2
CDR3 DNA: TGTGCCATCAGTGAGTCCCTTATGGTTCCAGCGGGGAAGGGAGAGACCCAGTACTTC
CDR3 protein: CAISESLMVPAGKGETQYF

V gene: TRBV7-2
J gene: TRBJ1-1
clone size: many
D gene: -
CDR3 DNA: TGTGCCAGCAGCTTGAGGGGGGCGCAGGTAGCTTTCTTT
CDR3 protein: CASSLRGAQVAFF

V gene: TRBV19
J gene: TRBJ1-1
clone size: few
D gene: -
CDR3 DNA: TGTGCCAGTAGTCCCAGGGGAGGGACGGCTTTCTTT
CDR3 protein: CASSPRGGTAFF

V gene: TRBV7-2
J gene: TRBJ2-3
clone size: -
D gene: TRBD2
CDR3 DNA: TGTGCCAGCAGCTCGCCGGGACTAGCGGGGGGAGGGGATACGCAGTATTTT
CDR3 protein: CASSSPGLAGGGDTQYF

V gene: TRBV7-9
J gene: TRBJ1-1
clone size: -
D gene: -
CDR3 DNA: TGTGCCAGCAGCTTAGCAGGGGAAGGTGAAGCTTTCTTT
CDR3 protein: CASSLAGEGEAFF

V gene: TRBV5-6
J gene: TRBJ1-2
clone size: -
D gene: -
CDR3 DNA: TGTGCCAGCAGCTCACCTCCGACAGACTATGGCTACACCTTC
CDR3 protein: CASSSPPTDYGYTF

V gene: TRBV19
J gene: TRBJ1-2
clone size: few
D gene: -
CDR3 DNA: TGTGCCAGTAGTCCAGACAGTCTCTATGGCTACACCTTC
CDR3 protein: CASSPDSLYGYTF

V gene: TRBV20-1
J gene: TRBJ2-1
clone size: many
D gene: TRBD1
CDR3 DNA: TGCAGTGTGGACAGGGGGCATGAGCAGTTCTTC
CDR3 protein: CSVDRGHEQFF

V gene: TRBV7-3
J gene: TRBJ2-2
clone size: -
D gene: -
CDR3 DNA: TGTGCCAGCAGCTTAAACGGTGGCGGGGAGCTGTTTTTT
CDR3 protein: CASSLNGGGELFF

V gene: TRBV18
J gene: TRBJ2-5
clone size: many
D gene: -
CDR3 DNA: TGTGCCAGCTCACCACAGTTTTTCCGAGAGACCCAGTACTTC
CDR3 protein: CASSPQFFRETQYF

V gene: TRBV5-6
J gene: TRBJ1-6
clone size: few
D gene: -
CDR3 DNA: TGTGCCAGCAGCGGACCTCCGGGACAAGGTTCACCCCTCCACTTT
CDR3 protein: CASSGPPGQGSPLHF

V gene: TRBV6-2/TRBV6-3
J gene: TRBJ1-3
clone size: few
D gene: -
CDR3 DNA: TGTGCCAGCAGTTACCGGGACTCCTCTGGAAACACCATATATTTT
CDR3 protein: CASSYRDSSGNTIYF

V gene: TRBV12-3/TRBV12-4
J gene: TRBJ1-1
clone size: -
D gene: -
CDR3 DNA: TGTGCCAGCAGTCCTAATATTGGGGTGAACACTGAAGCTTTCTTT
CDR3 protein: CASSPNIGVNTEAFF

V gene: TRBV6-1
J gene: TRBJ2-3
clone size: few
D gene: -
CDR3 DNA: TGTGCCAGCAGTGAAAGAGGCTCAGATACGCAGTATTTT
CDR3 protein: CASSERGSDTQYF

V gene: TRBV5-6
J gene: TRBJ2-7
clone size: few
D gene: -
CDR3 DNA: TGTGCCAGCAGCGCAAGGCCGGACGGCTACTCCCTAGGCGAGCAGTACTTC
CDR3 protein: CASSARPDGYSLGEQYF

V gene: TRBV6-5
J gene: TRBJ2-1
clone size: few
D gene: -
CDR3 DNA: TGTGCCAGCAGTTATACAGGAAATGAGCAGTTCTTC
CDR3 protein: CASSYTGNEQFF

V gene: TRBV29-1
J gene: TRBJ2-7
clone size: few
D gene: -
CDR3 DNA: TGCAGCGTGAAAGGACAGTACGGCTACGAGCAGTACTTC
CDR3 protein: CSVKGQYGYEQYF

V gene: TRBV6-5
J gene: TRBJ2-3
clone size: few
D gene: TRBD1
CDR3 DNA: TGTGCCAGCAGTCTAATCCCCGGGACAGCCAACACAGATACGCAGTATTTT
CDR3 protein: CASSLIPGTANTDTQYF

V gene: TRBV7-2
J gene: TRBJ1-6
clone size: few
D gene: -
CDR3 DNA: TGTGCCAGCAGCACCGACAGAAATAATTCACCCCTCCACTTT
CDR3 protein: CASSTDRNNSPLHF

V gene: TRBV7-9
J gene: TRBJ2-1
clone size: -
D gene: TRBD2
CDR3 DNA: TGTGCCAGCAGCCCAGTAGCGGGGGGGCTGAATGAGCAGTTCTTC
CDR3 protein: CASSPVAGGLNEQFF

V gene: TRBV6-4
J gene: TRBJ2-3
clone size: many
D gene: -
CDR3 DNA: TGTGCCAGCAGTGCAAACGGGGCAAGAGATACGCAGTATTTT
CDR3 protein: CASSANGARDTQYF

V gene: TRBV20-1
J gene: TRBJ2-5
clone size: -
D gene: -
CDR3 DNA: TGCAGTGCTAGTCACCCTAGGACGAGCGTAGAGACCCAGTACTTC
CDR3 protein: CSASHPRTSVETQYF

V gene: TRBV5-1
J gene: TRBJ2-1
clone size: many
D gene: -
CDR3 DNA: TGCGCCAGCAGCTCCCAGGGGTATGAGCAGTTCTTC
CDR3 protein: CASSSQGYEQFF

V gene: TRBV7-2
J gene: TRBJ2-3
clone size: -
D gene: TRBD2
CDR3 DNA: TGTGCCAGCAGCTTAGTTTCTAGCGGGGCTTCAGATACGCAGTATTTT
CDR3 protein: CASSLVSSGASDTQYF

V gene: TRBV5-7
J gene: TRBJ2-3
clone size: -
D gene: -
CDR3 DNA: TGTGCCAGCATCTCTACCCGGAGGGATACGCAGTATTTT
CDR3 protein: CASISTRRDTQYF

V gene: TRBV5-1
J gene: TRBJ1-1
clone size: -
D gene: -
CDR3 DNA: TGCGCCAGCAGCTTGGGTTCAGGGGCGAACACTGAAGCTTTCTTT
CDR3 protein: CASSLGSGANTEAFF

V gene: TRBV7-3
J gene: TRBJ2-5
clone size: many
D gene: TRBD1
CDR3 DNA: TGTGCCAGCAGCTTCGACGGGGACAGGCGTAGGGAGACCCAGTACTTC
CDR3 protein: CASSFDGDRRRETQYF

V gene: TRBV19
J gene: TRBJ1-6
clone size: -
D gene: -
CDR3 DNA: TGTGCCAGTAGTATCGAGGGCAGCTCTTCACCCCTCCACTTT
CDR3 protein: CASSIEGSSSPLHF

V gene: TRBV6-2/TRBV6-3
J gene: TRBJ1-5
clone size: few
D gene: -
CDR3 DNA: TGTGCCAGCAGAACGATCGGGTACGGGAGTCAGCCCCAGCATTTT
CDR3 protein: CASRTIGYGSQPQHF

V gene: TRBV18
J gene: TRBJ2-5
clone size: few
D gene: -
CDR3 DNA: TGTGCCAGCTCACCGAGGGCGGAAGAGACCCAGTACTTC
CDR3 protein: CASSPRAEETQYF

V gene: TRBV4-3
J gene: TRBJ1-2
clone size: few
D gene: -
CDR3 DNA: TGCGCCAGCAGCCTAGGGGGGGGCCTGCCATATGGCTACACCTTC
CDR3 protein: CASSLGGGLPYGYTF

V gene: TRBV27
J gene: TRBJ2-3
clone size: -
D gene: -
CDR3 DNA: TGTGCCAGCAGTCCGCCCTACGGGGGGCGGATGGGTACGCAGTATTTT
CDR3 protein: CASSPPYGGRMGTQYF

V gene: TRBV7-2
J gene: TRBJ2-2
clone size: -
D gene: TRBD1
CDR3 DNA: TGTGCCAGCGTTCAGGACAGGGCACGTGCGACCGGGGAGCTGTTTTTT
CDR3 protein: CASVQDRARATGELFF

V gene: TRBV6-2/TRBV6-3
J gene: TRBJ1-1
clone size: few
D gene: -
CDR3 DNA: TGTGCCAGCAGATGGGGGAACACTGAAGCTTTCTTT
CDR3 protein: CASRWGNTEAFF

V gene: TRBV28
J gene: TRBJ2-3
clone size: few
D gene: -
CDR3 DNA: TGTGCCAGCAGTCCAAACAGGGCTGGCACAGATACGCAGTATTTT
CDR3 protein: CASSPNRAGTDTQYF

V gene: TRBV10-3
J gene: TRBJ2-7
clone size: few
D gene: -
CDR3 DNA: TGTGCCATCAGCTCAGGCAAGAGCTCCTACGAGCAGTACTTC
CDR3 protein: CAISSGKSSYEQYF

V gene: TRBV5-5
J gene: TRBJ1-5
clone size: -
D gene: -
CDR3 DNA: TGTGCCAGCAGCATAAGGGAGAGCAATCAGCCCCAGCATTTT
CDR3 protein: CASSIRESNQPQHF

V gene: TRBV4-3
J gene: TRBJ1-4
clone size: -
D gene: -
CDR3 DNA: TGCGCCAGCAGCCAAGCGGAGTTTCGATGGGAAAAACTGTTTTTT
CDR3 protein: CASSQAEFRWEKLFF

V gene: TRBV27
J gene: TRBJ2-4
clone size: -
D gene: TRBD2
CDR3 DNA: TGTGCCAGCAGTTTACGACTCGGGCGGGGGGGTCTTGTCGACATTCAGTACTTC
CDR3 protein: CASSLRLGRGGLVDIQYF

V gene: TRBV7-9
J gene: TRBJ2-7
clone size: -
D gene: -
CDR3 DNA: TGTGCCAGCAGCCGACCGAACTACGAGCAGTACTTC
CDR3 protein: CASSRPNYEQYF

V gene: TRBV15
J gene: TRBJ2-3
clone size: -
D gene: -
CDR3 DNA: TGTGCCACCAGCACTTATAGGGGAGCGAGCACAGATACGCAGTATTTT
CDR3 protein: CATSTYRGASTDTQYF

V gene: TRBV20-1
J gene: TRBJ1-5
clone size: few
D gene: -
CDR3 DNA: TGCAGTGCACAATCGATAGAACGTGATCAGCCCCAGCATTTT
CDR3 protein: CSAQSIERDQPQHF

V gene: TRBV12-1
J gene: TRBJ1-5
clone size: -
D gene: -
CDR3 DNA: -
CDR3 protein: CASSSVGQGARQPQHF

V gene: TRBV20-1
J gene: TRBJ2-3
clone size: -
D gene: -
CDR3 DNA: TGCAGTGCTAGACCATCCGACGGGGCAGATACGCAGTATTTT
CDR3 protein: CSARPSDGADTQYF